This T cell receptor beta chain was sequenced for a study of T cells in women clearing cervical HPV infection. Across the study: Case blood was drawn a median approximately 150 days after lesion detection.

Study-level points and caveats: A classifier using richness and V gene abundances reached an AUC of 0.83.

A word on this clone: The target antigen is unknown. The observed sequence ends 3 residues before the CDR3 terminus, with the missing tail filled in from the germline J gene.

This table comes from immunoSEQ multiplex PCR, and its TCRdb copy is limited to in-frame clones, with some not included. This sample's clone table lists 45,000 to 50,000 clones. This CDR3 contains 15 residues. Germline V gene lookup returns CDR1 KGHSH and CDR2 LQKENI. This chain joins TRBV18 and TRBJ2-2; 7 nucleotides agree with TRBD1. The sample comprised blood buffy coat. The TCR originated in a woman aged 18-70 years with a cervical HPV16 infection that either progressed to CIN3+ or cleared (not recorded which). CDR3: CASSPRTGYNSPLFF. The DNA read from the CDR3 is TGTGCCAGCTCACCACGGACAGGCTATAATTCACCG.